The TCR beta chain described here comes from a study of T cell responses to AZD1222 COVID-19 vaccine. CDR3 length: 13 residues. CDR1 and CDR2 (germline): MNHEY, SVGAGI. J lost 8 bases, V lost 7 bases, and 5 bases had no gene match. Method: immunoSEQ multiplex PCR; TCRdb's copy keeps in-frame clones and lacks some. The sample consists of approximately 130,000 clones, nearly 90% of them appearing once. In this sample, this clone turned up once. V gene TRBV6-5 combines with J gene TRBJ1-6; the match to TRBD1 covers 7 bases. The sequencing used peripheral blood, collected 28 days after the second AZD1222 dose. This TCR derives from an adult who received the AZD1222 COVID-19 vaccine. The CDR3 sequence: CASKGTVDSPLHF. DNA for the CDR3: TGTGCCAGCAAGGGGACAGTCGATTCACCCCTCCACTTT.